This T cell receptor beta chain derives from a study of shared T cell receptors in the human thymus. This table comes from immunoSEQ multiplex PCR, and its TCRdb copy is limited to in-frame clones, with some not included. The table lists 630,000 or so clones, approximately 89% of them singletons. This CDR3 spans 15 amino acids. CDR1 KGHSH and CDR2 LQKENI come from the germline V gene. The J segment lost 2 bases and the V segment lost 1 base, leaving 0 bases of the junction unmatched. The sample also formed part of further work on human thymus T cells. That work contributes: Corrective cardiac surgery supplied the resected thymus tissue.

V and J are TRBV18 and TRBJ1-4; 8 bases align to TRBD1. Sequenced sample: thymocytes. This sequence originates from a boy younger than two with a congenital heart defect. The CDR3 loop reads CASSPRQGTNEKLFF. The CDR3 DNA follows: TGTGCCAGCTCACCACGACAGGGGACTAATGAAAAACTGTTTTTT.